The 12 T cell receptor beta chains below all came from one sample that was sequenced in a study of cytomegalovirus exposure and HLA in healthy donors. The PCR used 60 Vbeta and 13 Jbeta primers. Assay: immunoSEQ multiplex PCR; the TCRdb copy retains only in-frame clones and omits some. This sample has approximately 140,000 clones, with roughly 63% found just once. Sequenced material: PBMCs. The receptors here all came from an older woman in good health and CMV-seropositive.

The count of this clone is one. The chain is built from TRBV28 and TRBJ1-4; possibly TRBD1 for D (5 bases). Per germline, CDR1 MDHEN and CDR2 SYDVKM. The CDR3 runs 15 residues. Trimming took 6 bases from V and 7 from J, leaving 18 bases between them. The CDR3 here is CASSLQDQTSEKLFF. The CDR3 DNA follows: TGTGCCAGCAGCCTACAGGACCAGACGAGTGAAAAACTGTTTTTT.

V gene TRBV10-1 combines with J gene TRBJ2-2; D is possibly TRBD1 (5 bases). This CDR3 has 12 residues. Trimming stripped 6 bases from V and 8 bases from J, with 10 bases between. The germline V gene encodes CDR1 WNHNN and CDR2 SYGVQD (reference sequence). CDR3 nucleotides: TGCGCCAGCAGCCCTGCAGGGGGGGAGCTGTTTTTT. This gives the protein CASSPAGGELFF.

V usage is TRBV6-6 and J usage is TRBJ1-5, with TRBD1 matching over 7 bases. Germline CDR1 MNHNY, CDR2 SVGAGI (reference sequence). With V trimmed by 6 bases and J by 5 bases, 4 bases remained unmatched. CDR3 length: 13 amino acids. Written as DNA, the CDR3 is TGTGCCAGCAGCAAGGGACAGTATCAGCCCCAGCATTTT. This codes for CASSKGQYQPQHF.

The chain has TRBV4-3 and TRBJ1-3, with TRBD1 as a possible D gene (5 bases). Germline CDR1 and CDR2: LGHNA and YSLEER. V lost 0 bases and J 2 bases, leaving 11 bases between the germline ends. The CDR3 length is 16 residues. The CDR3, as DNA: TGCGCCAGCAGCCAAGATTCCGGGGGTCCTGGAAACACCATATATTTT. Its translation: CASSQDSGGPGNTIYF.

This clone was seen a few times. The V and J genes are TRBV5-4 and TRBJ2-3; 7 nucleotides agree with TRBD1. The CDR3 runs to 16 residues. CDR1 and CDR2 (germline): SGHNT, YYREEE (reference sequence). Germline trimming cut 5 bases from V and 0 bases from J; bases unmatched to any gene: 9. CDR3 DNA: TGTGCCAGCAGTTTACCCAGGACAGGTAGCACAGATACGCAGTATTTT. This gives the protein CASSLPRTGSTDTQYF.

V gene TRBV7-8 combines with J gene TRBJ2-7, with a tentative D call TRBD1 (7 bases). CDR1 is SGHVS and CDR2 is FQNEAQ in the germline V gene. This CDR3 is 18 amino acids long. Trimming removed 8 bases at V and 1 base at J, with 27 bases between. CDR3 residues: CASAFPGQLTGTSYEQYF. In DNA, the CDR3 is TGTGCCAGCGCCTTCCCGGGACAGCTGACTGGGACTTCCTACGAGCAGTACTTC.

This clone was picked up a small number of times. This chain joins TRBV28 and TRBJ2-3, with 10 bases aligning to TRBD1. Germline CDR1 reads MDHEN; CDR2 reads SYDVKM. CDR3 size: 14 residues. Unmatched junction bases numbered 6, after V lost 8 bases and J lost 4 bases. CDR3 bases: TGTGCCAGCTGTGACAGGGGGCGGTCAGATACGCAGTATTTT. Translated: CASCDRGRSDTQYF.

CDR3 sequence reads: CASSMTSGVDKEQYF. The DNA for the CDR3 is TGTGCCAGCTCTATGACTAGCGGGGTGGATAAGGAGCAGTACTTC. V is TRBV18 and J is TRBJ2-7, with TRBD2 identical over 11 bases. Losses at the gene ends were 6 bases for V and 7 bases for J; bases not matched to a gene: 11. Germline V gene lookup returns CDR1 KGHSH and CDR2 LQKENI. CDR3 length: 15 residues. Using reference TRBV18 and TRBJ2-7 for the parts outside the CDR3, the full variable domain is NAGVMQNPRHLVRRRGQEARLRCSPMKGHSHVYWYRQLPEEGLKFMVYLQKENIIDESGMPKERFSAEFPKEGPSILRIQQVVRGDSAAYFCASSMTSGVDKEQYFGPGTRLTVT.

In this sample, this clone turned up a few times. The chain joins TRBV7-8 to TRBJ2-7, with 9 positions matching TRBD1. The germline V gene has CDR1 SGHVS and CDR2 FQNEAQ. The V segment lost 7 bases and the J segment 3 bases; nucleotides outside the gene matches: 1. The CDR3 extends over 12 amino acids. The CDR3 region has the DNA TGTGCCAGCACGGGACAGGGCTACGAGCAGTACTTC. It specifies CASTGQGYEQYF. Together with reference TRBV7-8 and TRBJ2-7, the CDR3 gives the full variable domain: GAGVSQSPRYKVAKRGQDVALRCDPISGHVSLFWYQQALGQGPEFLTYFQNEAQLDKSGLPSDRFFAERPEGSVSTLKIQRTQQEDSAVYLCASTGQGYEQYFGPGTRLTVT.

V and J are TRBV6-5 and TRBJ2-2; a weak D match, TRBD2 (5 bases). Germline CDR1 and CDR2: MNHEY and SVGAGI. The V gene lost 8 bases and the J gene lost 7 bases, with 14 bases spanning the gap. The CDR3 has 13 amino acids. The CDR3 DNA reads as TGTGCCAGCCAAGGACTTTACGGCGGGGAGCTGTTTTTT. Translated, it gives CASQGLYGGELFF.

This clone occurred a few times. The chain has TRBV4-3 and TRBJ2-7; 7 positions agree with TRBD1. The germline V gene encodes CDR1 LGHNA and CDR2 YSLEER. The junction had 4 bases not matched to a gene; V was cut back by 0 bases and J by 2 bases. The CDR3 is 15 residues long. CDR3 sequence (DNA): TGCGCCAGCAGCCAAGAGTGGACAGGAACCTACGAGCAGTACTTC. Translated: CASSQEWTGTYEQYF.

The chain has TRBV10-3 and TRBJ1-3; D remains unclear. Per the germline V gene, CDR1 is ENHRY and CDR2 is SYGVKD. The V gene lost 0 bases and the J gene lost 5 bases, with 14 bases spanning the gap. This CDR3 comprises 16 residues. CDR3 in amino acids: CAISESSGPPRNTIYF. The CDR3 region has the DNA TGTGCCATCAGTGAGTCGAGCGGACCGCCTCGAAACACCATATATTTT.